Listed here are 7 T cell receptor beta chains from one sample, sequenced in a study of human T cells and chemical hapten exposure. One entry per CDR3 protein, called by TCRdb with MiXCR from the RACE reads. The sample carries approximately 400,000 distinct CDR3 sequences, nearly 5% recorded once. Noted time point: patch test 1, 2 weeks after DPC sensitization. Treatment: therapeutic diphenylcyclopropenone sensitization with weekly scalp DPC. This specimen was whole blood, taken in connection with sensitization to the hapten diphenylcyclopropenone (DPC). Source of these receptors: a woman aged 50 to 65 with alopecia areata. Some clones in this sample may be carry-over from other donors' samples.

This clonotype was recorded many times. The genes are TRBV29-1 and TRBJ2-5, with D unclear. The CDR3 is 11 residues long. Looked up from germline, CDR1 is SQVTM and CDR2 is ANQGSEA. Trimming took 6 bases from V and 0 from J, leaving 5 bases between them. CDR3: CSVYYQETQYF. The CDR3 coding sequence is TGCAGCGTATACTACCAAGAGACCCAGTACTTC.

CDR3 in amino acids: CSVEDPGGSPTDTQYF. Written as DNA, the CDR3 is TGCAGCGTTGAAGACCCAGGGGGATCTCCGACAGATACGCAGTATTTT. The chain is built from TRBV29-1 and TRBJ2-3; 7 bases map to TRBD1. Trimming cost V 0 bases and J 3 bases; bases outside gene matches: 9. Per germline, CDR1 SQVTM and CDR2 ANQGSEA. CDR3 size: 16 residues.

This clonotype has at least ten counts. V is TRBV7-8 and J is TRBJ2-1, with D maybe TRBD2 (5 bases). The CDR3 spans 15 residues. Germline loops: CDR1 SGHVS, CDR2 FQNEAQ. With 3 bases removed from V and 0 bases from J, the gap between germline ends came to 9 bases. The CDR3 region is CASSFPGSSYNEQFF. Written as DNA, the CDR3 is TGTGCCAGCAGCTTTCCGGGAAGCTCCTACAATGAGCAGTTCTTC.

This clonotype was recorded at least ten times. The V gene is TRBV6-5, the J gene TRBJ1-5; D is unclear. The germline gives CDR1 MNHEY, CDR2 SVGAGI. Trimming pared 6 bases from V and 0 bases from J, leaving 12 bases between. The CDR3 sequence is 15 residues long. The CDR3 DNA sequence: TGTGCCAGCAGGCCCGGGCGGACTAGCAATCAGCCCCAGCATTTT. Protein product: CASRPGRTSNQPQHF.

This clonotype was seen only a few times. The chain combines TRBV2 with TRBJ2-1; perhaps TRBD2 as D (6 bases). Germline CDR1 reads SNHLY; CDR2 reads FYNNEI. V was clipped by 8 bases and J by 5 bases, with 16 bases between them. This CDR3 has 14 residues. CDR3 in DNA: TGTGCCAGCGGTGGGAGGTTGGGAGACAATGAGCAGTTCTTC. Protein: CASGGRLGDNEQFF.

The chain uses TRBV27 and TRBJ2-1; the D is unclear. The CDR3 runs to 16 residues. Germline V lookup: CDR1 MNHEY, CDR2 SMNVEV (reference sequence). Trimming shortened V by 4 bases and J by 0 bases, and 13 bases separated the two germline ends. CDR3 DNA: TGTGCCAGCAGTTCGTCGACCGCATTCTCCTACAATGAGCAGTTCTTC. This translates into CASSSSTAFSYNEQFF.

Only a few counts were recorded for this clonotype. The rearrangement joins TRBV9 to TRBJ2-3; 8 bases fit TRBD2. The CDR3 totals 15 residues. CDR1 SGDLS and CDR2 YYNGEE come from the germline V gene. V trimming: 4 bases; J trimming: 5 bases; junction bases outside the gene matches: 9. CDR3 DNA sequence: TGTGCCAGCAGCCTTTTCGGGGGGGCCTTAGATACGCAGTATTTT. Translating gives CASSLFGGALDTQYF.